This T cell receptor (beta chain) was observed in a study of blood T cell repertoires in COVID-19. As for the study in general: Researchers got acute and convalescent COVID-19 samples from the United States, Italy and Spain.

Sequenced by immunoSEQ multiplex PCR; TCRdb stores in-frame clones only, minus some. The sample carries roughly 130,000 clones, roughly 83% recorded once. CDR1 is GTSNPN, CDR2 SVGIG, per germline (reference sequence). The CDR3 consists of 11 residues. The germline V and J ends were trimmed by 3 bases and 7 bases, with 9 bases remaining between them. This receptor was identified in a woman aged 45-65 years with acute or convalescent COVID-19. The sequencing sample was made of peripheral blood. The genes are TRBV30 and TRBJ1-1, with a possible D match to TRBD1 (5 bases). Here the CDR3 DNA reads TGTGCCTGGAGGATAAGGGGTGAAGCTTTCTTT. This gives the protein CAWRIRGEAFF.